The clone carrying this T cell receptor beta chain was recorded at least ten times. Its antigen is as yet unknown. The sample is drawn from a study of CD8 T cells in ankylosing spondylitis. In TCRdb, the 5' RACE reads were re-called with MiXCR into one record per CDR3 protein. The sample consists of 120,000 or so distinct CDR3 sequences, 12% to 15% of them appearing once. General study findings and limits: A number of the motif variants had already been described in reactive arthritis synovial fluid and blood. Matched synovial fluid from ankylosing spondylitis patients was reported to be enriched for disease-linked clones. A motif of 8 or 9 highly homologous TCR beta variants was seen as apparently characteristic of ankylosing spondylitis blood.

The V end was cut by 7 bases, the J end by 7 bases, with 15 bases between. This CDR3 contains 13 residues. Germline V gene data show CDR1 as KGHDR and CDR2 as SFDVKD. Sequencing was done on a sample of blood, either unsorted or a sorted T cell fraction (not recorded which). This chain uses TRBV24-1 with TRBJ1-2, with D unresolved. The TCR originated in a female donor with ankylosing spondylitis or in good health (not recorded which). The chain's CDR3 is CATRNSQGGGYTF. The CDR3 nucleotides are TGTGCCACCAGGAACAGTCAAGGCGGTGGCTACACCTTC.